This TCR beta chain is from a study of blood T cell repertoires in COVID-19. V dropped 2 bases and J dropped 5; count of bases not matched to a gene: 2. The CDR3 runs to 13 residues. Germline values: CDR1 MNHEY, CDR2 SVGAGI. Concerning this clone itself: The same CDR3 arises from other DNA sequences in this sample as well.

Sequencing was performed with immunoSEQ multiplex PCR; in TCRdb, only in-frame clones are kept and a portion is missing. The sample lists 490,000 or so clones, approximately 90% occurring once. The J gene is TRBJ1-2, the V gene TRBV6-5, with 7 bases lining up with TRBD1. Sequenced: PBMCs or T cells enriched from blood (not recorded which). This sequence was found in a woman aged 55 to 70 who had recovered from COVID-19. The CDR3, as DNA: TGTGCCAGCAGTTACGCAGGGGGTTATGGCTACACCTTC. Translation gives CASSYAGGYGYTF.